The sample holds many counts of the clone carrying this T cell receptor beta chain. The antigen remains undetermined. The sample is drawn from a study of regulatory T cells in long-lasting Graves disease. Study overall: Over 5 years on antithyroid drugs plus positive TSH receptor antibodies marked Graves' disease as persistent.

The CDR3 extends over 14 amino acids. The germline V and J ends were trimmed by 2 bases and 3 bases, with 10 bases remaining between them. The germline gives CDR1 LGHNT, CDR2 FRNRAP. Combining iRepertoire HTBI primers with Arm-PCR of CDR3 regions, the authors built TCR beta libraries. TCRdb analysed the multiplex PCR reads with MiXCR anew, one entry per CDR3 protein. The data hold about 470,000 distinct CDR3 sequences, with roughly 21% observed a single time. Study results and caveats: Persistent cases favored TRBV28, TRBJ1-2 and TRBJ2-5. Those with persistent Graves' had less TCR diversity than newly diagnosed patients.

The time point denotes: persistent/refractory GD, antithyroid drugs over 5 years with positive TRAb. RNA extracted from PBMCs served as the sequencing template. The authors drew patients from an endocrinology department in Xi'an, China. V gene TRBV12-5 combines with J gene TRBJ1-1; a weak D match, TRBD1 (5 bases). The source is a female donor with Graves disease. This sample comprised peripheral blood mononuclear cells (PBMCs), obtained when the disease was refractory, from a patient treated with antithyroid drugs. The CDR3 region is CASGLSGLYTEAFF. For the CDR3, the DNA is TGTGCTAGTGGTTTGTCAGGGCTCTACACTGAAGCTTTCTTT.